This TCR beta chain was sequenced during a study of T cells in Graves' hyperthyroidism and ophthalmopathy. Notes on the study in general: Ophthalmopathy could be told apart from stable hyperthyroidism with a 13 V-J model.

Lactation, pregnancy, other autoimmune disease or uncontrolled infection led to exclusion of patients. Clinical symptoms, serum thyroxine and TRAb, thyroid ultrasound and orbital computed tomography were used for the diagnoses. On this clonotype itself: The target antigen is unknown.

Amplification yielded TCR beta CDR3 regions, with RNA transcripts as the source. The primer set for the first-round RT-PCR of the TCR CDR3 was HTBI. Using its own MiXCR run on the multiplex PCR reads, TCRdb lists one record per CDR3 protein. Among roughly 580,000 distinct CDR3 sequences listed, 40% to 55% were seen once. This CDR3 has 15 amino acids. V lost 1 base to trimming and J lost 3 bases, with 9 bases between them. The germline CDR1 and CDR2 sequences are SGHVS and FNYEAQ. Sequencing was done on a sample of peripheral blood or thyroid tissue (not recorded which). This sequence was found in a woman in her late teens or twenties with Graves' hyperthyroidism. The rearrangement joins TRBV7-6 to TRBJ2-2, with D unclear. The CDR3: CASSLGLRDTGELFF. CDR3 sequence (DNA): TGTGCCAGCAGCTTAGGGTTACGGGACACCGGGGAGCTGTTTTTT. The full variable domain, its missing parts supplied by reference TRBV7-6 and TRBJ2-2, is GAGVSQSPRYKVTKRGQDVALRCDPISGHVSLYWYRQALGQGPEFLTYFNYEAQQDKSGLPNDRFSAERPEGSISTLTIQRTEQRDSAMYRCASSLGLRDTGELFFGEGSRLTVL.